This entry is about one T cell receptor (beta chain). Breast cancer patients provided tissue from their axillary draining lymph nodes. These data originate in a study of breast tumors, draining lymph nodes, adjacent tissues. The CDR3 runs to 13 residues. V lost 5 bases, J lost 3 bases, and 6 bases stayed unmatched. Germline CDR1 is GTSNPN and CDR2 is SVGIG (reference sequence). TCRdb itself ran the multiplex PCR reads through MiXCR, one entry per CDR3 protein. The sample has about 300,000 distinct CDR3 sequences; about 33% are singletons. J is TRBJ2-7 and V is TRBV30; 8 nucleotides align to TRBD2. The sample was axillary lymph node tissue. The sequence was obtained from a female donor with breast cancer. Some clones in this sample may be carry-over from other donors' samples. The CDR3 DNA is TGTGCCTGGGAGAAACTAGCGGACTACGAGCAGTACTTC. Its protein product is CAWEKLADYEQYF. Supplemented by reference TRBV30 and TRBJ2-7, the full variable domain reads SQTIHQWPATLVQPVGSPLSLECTVEGTSNPNLYWYRQAAGRGLQLLFYSVGIGQISSEVPQNLSASRPQDRQFILSSKKLLLSDSGFYLCAWEKLADYEQYFGPGTRLTVT.